This TCR beta chain was sequenced for a study of shared clonotypes between healthy human individuals (dated by TCRdb to 2018 to 2021). Some background on the complete study: Three men and a couple of women, aged 18 to 49 years, made up the cohort. For each donor, CD4 naive and CD4 memory were each given three plates, CD8 naive was given two plates, and CD8 memory was given one plate. To increase sequencing depth and limit assay-specific biases, TCR repertoire library preparation and sequencing were carried out by different laboratories using diverse techniques. Blood TCR repertoires of 5 or 6 healthy adults were deeply sequenced to estimate repertoire size and the extent of clonotype sharing between individuals. Leukapheresis yielded between about 0.85 and 10 billion PBMCs per donor.

The CDR1 and CDR2 encoded by the germline V gene are SGHAT and FQNNGV. Compared with germline, V lacks 0 bases and J lacks 10 bases; bases without a gene match: 8. CDR3 length: 14 amino acids, cysteine to phenylalanine. Only the CDR3 region is kept as DNA, spanning 42 bases read in frame from base 1. TCR CDR3 regions were amplified from genomic DNA by multiplex PCR using the deep immunoSEQ assay. Genomic DNA extracted from each cell subset was distributed evenly over all wells of several immunoSEQ 96-well plates, and each plate served as one replicate. For sorted subsets, approximately 190 ng of genomic DNA, equivalent to roughly 33,000 T cell genomes, went into each replicate PCR. Purified libraries were quantified with a Qubit 3.0 fluorometer, sized on a Bioanalyzer 2100, and re-quantified with the KAPA Library Quantification kit. Every immunoSEQ 96-well plate was sequenced on a dedicated single-read 150-cycle Illumina NextSeq 550 flow cell. As for the original processing: The immunoSEQ output contained only junctional sequences without quality scores, so filtering could not match that applied to full-length reads. To assign V/J genes and CDR3, sequences were annotated against IMGT germline references using PyIR, a Python wrapper for IgBLAST v1.9. Reads were removed for weak V/J assignments (E-value above 1e-6), missing CDR3, stop codons, out-of-frame junctions, or ambiguous translated residues. V3J clonotypes were defined by identical inferred V gene, J gene, and CDR3 amino acid sequence. Percentage overlap between repertoires was calculated by dividing the number of shared unique clonotypes by the size of the smaller repertoire. Richness of each repertoire was evaluated using RTK rarefaction, the Chao1 estimator, and Recon v2.1 estimates of unobserved clonotypes. For all TCRbeta clonotypes obtained by the gDNA method from a few donors, generation probabilities were computed with OLGA. Imported from immuneACCESS, the table was reduced by TCRdb to in-frame sequences with V and J called. These copies leave out some clones; in studies compared against another copy, an unresolved V gene accounts for under half, and the cause of the remainder is not known. That table is the source of V, J and clone size, and D and trimming were worked out from the DNA. The sample contains 630,000 or so clones, 95% to 98% of them found a single time. 0.25% to 0.35% of the sample is in the top ten clones.

The study at large found these results: The small number of donors limited the genetic and exposure-history diversity represented. Sampling was restricted to blood, and TCR repertoires in tissue are likely to differ from TCR repertoires in blood. Naive subsets generally had larger estimated clonotype richness than memory subsets. Pairwise subsampling led to the expectation that sequencing depth would affect the degree of clonotype sharing among donors. When a few donors were compared, the shared fraction of clonotypes was approximately 5% for naive CD4, 3.5% for naive CD8, 2% to 2.5% for memory CD4, and 0.4% for memory CD8. Even with the large sequencing depth, rarefaction of the sorted-subset datasets indicated that sequencing was incomplete. Compared with non-shared clonotypes, the clonotypes found in all four sorted-subset donors had higher generation probabilities.

CD8 naive samples consisted of CD45RO-negative cells that were positively selected for CCR7, yielding a CD45RA+CCR7+ population without TemRA cells. The donors were healthy, HIV-negative adults who had no recently reported acute infections or vaccinations. Only Caucasian adults living in Nashville, Tennessee, USA were represented among the donors. Blood was obtained by leukapheresis, after which PBMCs were separated by Ficoll-Histopaque density gradient centrifugation and cryopreserved in liquid nitrogen vapor phase. Analytical flow cytometry was used to check the purity and quantity of each magnetically sorted T cell population. From each sorted fraction, genomic DNA was isolated and quantified by UV absorbance on a Nanodrop 2000c. About this clone: This receptor's antigen is unknown. Base-call qualities are not available, and no considerably larger clone is one nucleotide away.

This receptor was taken from a man aged 25 to 40 in good health. Sequencing was carried out using naive CD8+ T cells sorted from blood. Taken with the paper, the label for cell subset or site translates to: CD45RA+CCR7+. Here the chain combines TRBV11-2 and TRBJ1-1; 7 middle bases align to TRBD1. The CDR3 protein sequence reads: CASSLESTGWGAFF. Read as DNA, the sequence is TGTGCCAGCAGCTTAGAGTCGACAGGGTGGGGAGCTTTCTTT.